This TCR beta chain was captured by sequencing in a study of immune heterogeneity within non-small cell lung tumors. A note on this clonotype: The antigen remains undetermined.

The TCR beta CDR3 region underwent multiplex PCR amplification with 32 V and 13 J primers. TCRdb re-called the multiplex PCR reads with MiXCR, one entry per CDR3 protein. Of about 21,000 distinct CDR3 sequences listed, about 30% were seen once; the top ten hold 4.4%. Genomic DNA extracted from bulk tumor tissue served as template. A total of approximately 600 ng was used per sample. Collection of several biopsies per primary tumor, spaced far apart, took place during surgery. Untreated, newly diagnosed non-small cell lung cancer patients underwent curative surgery. Patients newly diagnosed with non-small cell lung cancer and having curative-intent surgery served as donors. Study-wide findings and caveats: Both recurring identical dominant CDR3 beta clonotypes and site-unique high-frequency clones were observed across tumor sites within a patient. Some T-cell receptor beta clonotypes occurred at high frequency. These high-frequency clonotypes were largely distinct between individual patients.

The CDR3 extends over 17 amino acids. Germline V gene sequence: CDR1 MNHEY, CDR2 SVGAGI. The V gene end was trimmed by 0 bases and the J gene end by 3 bases; junction bases not matched to a gene: 6. The clonotype comes from a man aged 40-50 years with non-small cell lung cancer. What was sequenced was lung tumor tissue. The V gene is TRBV6-5, the J gene TRBJ2-2; 8 nucleotides agree with TRBD1. The CDR3 sequence is CASSYSGQGRYTGELFF. The CDR3 bases are TGTGCCAGCAGTTACTCCGGACAGGGACGATACACCGGGGAGCTGTTTTTT.